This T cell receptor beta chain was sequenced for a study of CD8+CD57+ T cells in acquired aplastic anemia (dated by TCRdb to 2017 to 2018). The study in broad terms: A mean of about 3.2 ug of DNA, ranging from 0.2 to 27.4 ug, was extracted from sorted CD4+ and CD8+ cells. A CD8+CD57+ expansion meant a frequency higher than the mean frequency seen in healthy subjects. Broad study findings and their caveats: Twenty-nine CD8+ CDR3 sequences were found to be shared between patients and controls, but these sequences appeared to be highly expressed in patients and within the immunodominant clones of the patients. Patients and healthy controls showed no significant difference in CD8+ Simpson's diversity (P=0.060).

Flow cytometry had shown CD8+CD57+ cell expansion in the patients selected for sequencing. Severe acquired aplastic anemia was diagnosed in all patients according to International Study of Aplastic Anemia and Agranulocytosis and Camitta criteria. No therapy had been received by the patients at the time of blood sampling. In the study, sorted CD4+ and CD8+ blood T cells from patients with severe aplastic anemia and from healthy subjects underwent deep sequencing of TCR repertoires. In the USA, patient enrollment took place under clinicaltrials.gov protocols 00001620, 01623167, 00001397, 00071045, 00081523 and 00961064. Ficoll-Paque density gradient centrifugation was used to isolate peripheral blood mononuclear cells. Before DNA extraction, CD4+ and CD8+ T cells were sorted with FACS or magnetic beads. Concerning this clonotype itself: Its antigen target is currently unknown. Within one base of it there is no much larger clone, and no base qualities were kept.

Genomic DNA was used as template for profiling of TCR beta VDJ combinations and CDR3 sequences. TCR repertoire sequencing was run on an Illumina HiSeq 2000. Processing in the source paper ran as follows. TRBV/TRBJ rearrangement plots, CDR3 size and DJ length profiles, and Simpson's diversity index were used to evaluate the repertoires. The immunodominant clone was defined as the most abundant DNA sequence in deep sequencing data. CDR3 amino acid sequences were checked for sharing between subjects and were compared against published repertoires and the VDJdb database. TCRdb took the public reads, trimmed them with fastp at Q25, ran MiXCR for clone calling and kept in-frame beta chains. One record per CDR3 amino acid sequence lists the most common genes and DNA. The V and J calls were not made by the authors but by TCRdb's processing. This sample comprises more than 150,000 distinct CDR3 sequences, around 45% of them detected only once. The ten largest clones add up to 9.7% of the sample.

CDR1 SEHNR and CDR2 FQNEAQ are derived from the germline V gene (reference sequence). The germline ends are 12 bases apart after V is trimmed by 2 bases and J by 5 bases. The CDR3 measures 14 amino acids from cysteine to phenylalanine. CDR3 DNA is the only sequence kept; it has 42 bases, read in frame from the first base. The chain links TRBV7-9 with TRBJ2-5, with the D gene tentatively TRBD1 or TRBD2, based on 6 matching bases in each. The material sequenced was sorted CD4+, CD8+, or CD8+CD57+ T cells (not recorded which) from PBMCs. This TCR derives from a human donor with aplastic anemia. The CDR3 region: CASSLMGGAETQYF. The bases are TGTGCCAGCAGCTTAATGGGGGGCGCGGAGACCCAGTACTTC.